The rows below give T cell receptor beta chains drawn from one sample of a study of shared clonotypes between healthy human individuals. TCRdb keeps only in-frame clones here, not all; method: immunoSEQ multiplex PCR. The sample lists 550,000 to 600,000 clones, 95% to 98% occurring once. Sequenced material: naive CD8+ T cells sorted from blood. The receptor set was obtained from a man aged 25 to 45 in good health. Both conserved end residues are part of each CDR3. Each record gives: V gene, J gene, clone size, D gene, CDR3 DNA, CDR3 protein. The D gene is left open where the match is weak. Expanded clones get a size class; other rows say once, few or many, or leave the size out.

TRBV28	TRBJ2-7	once	.	TGTGCCAGCAGTTTATTCTCCTACGAGCAGTACTTC	CASSLFSYEQYF
TRBV30	TRBJ2-1	.	TRBD2	TGTGCCTGGACTCACGGGGGGGCGGCGTTCTTC	CAWTHGGAAFF
TRBV7-9	TRBJ2-7	.	.	TGTGCCAGCAGCCCGGTCTACGAGCAGTACTTC	CASSPVYEQYF
TRBV4-2	TRBJ2-7	.	TRBD2	TGTGCCAGCAGCTCTCTTGGGAGCGGGAGCTCCGGCTACGAGCAGTACTTC	CASSSLGSGSSGYEQYF
TRBV29-1	TRBJ2-7	.	TRBD1	TGCAGCGTTGAAGTAGTGGTTGGACAGGACGATTACTACGAGCAGTACTTC	CSVEVVVGQDDYYEQYF
TRBV29-1	TRBJ2-1	once	.	TGCAGCGCGACAGTACCCGATGAGCAGTTCTTC	CSATVPDEQFF
TRBV11-2	TRBJ2-2	.	.	TGTGCCAGCAGCTTTAAGACCGCGCCCGGGGAGCTGTTTTTT	CASSFKTAPGELFF
TRBV28	TRBJ2-1	.	TRBD2	TGTGCCAGCAGTCCCCCGTTTATTAGCGGGAAGAACAATGAGCAGTTCTTC	CASSPPFISGKNNEQFF
TRBV18	TRBJ2-2	once	.	TGTGCCAGCTCCCCTGGTCCGGACGGTGGAATCGAGGAGCTGTTTTTT	CASSPGPDGGIEELFF
TRBV19	TRBJ1-1	.	.	TGTGCCAGTAGTATAGTTCCGGGCACTGAAGCTTTCTTT	CASSIVPGTEAFF
TRBV6-5	TRBJ2-1	.	TRBD2	TGTGCCAGCAGCGGGAGCGGGATCAACAATGAGCAGTTCTTC	CASSGSGINNEQFF
TRBV27	TRBJ2-7	.	TRBD1	TGTGCCACCCGGGACAGGGGTTACGAGCAGTACTTC	CATRDRGYEQYF
TRBV5-5	TRBJ1-5	.	.	TGTGCCAGCAGCTTGGATTCCCTAGGGGAGCCCCAGCATTTT	CASSLDSLGEPQHF
TRBV5-1	TRBJ2-5	.	.	TGCGCCAGCAGCTCACCCAGGGACCAAGAGACCCAGTACTTC	CASSSPRDQETQYF
TRBV7-6	TRBJ2-7	.	.	TGTGCCAGCAGCTTCCAGTCAGACGGATACGAGCAGTACTTC	CASSFQSDGYEQYF
TRBV7-9	TRBJ1-2	.	TRBD1	TGTGCCAGCAGCTTAGAGGGGGGACAGGCGGTGAGGGATGGCTACACCTTC	CASSLEGGQAVRDGYTF
TRBV5-6	TRBJ2-1	.	TRBD1	TGTGCCAGCAGCTTGTCAGGGGGAATGGGCAATGAGCAGTTCTTC	CASSLSGGMGNEQFF
TRBV7-9	TRBJ1-2	.	TRBD1	TGTGCCAGCAGCCTACCGGGACAGGGAGCGTGGGGCTACACCTTC	CASSLPGQGAWGYTF